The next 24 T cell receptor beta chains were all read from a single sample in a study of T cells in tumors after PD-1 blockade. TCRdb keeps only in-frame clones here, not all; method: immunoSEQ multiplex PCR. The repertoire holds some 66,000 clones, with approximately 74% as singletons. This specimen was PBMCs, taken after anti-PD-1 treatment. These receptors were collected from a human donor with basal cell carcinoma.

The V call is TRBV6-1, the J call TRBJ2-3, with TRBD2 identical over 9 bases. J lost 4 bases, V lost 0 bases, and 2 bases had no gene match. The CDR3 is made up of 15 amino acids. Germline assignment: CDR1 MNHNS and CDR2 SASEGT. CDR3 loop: CASSEAAGGPDTQYF. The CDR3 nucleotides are TGTGCCAGCAGTGAAGCGGCGGGGGGGCCAGATACGCAGTATTTT.

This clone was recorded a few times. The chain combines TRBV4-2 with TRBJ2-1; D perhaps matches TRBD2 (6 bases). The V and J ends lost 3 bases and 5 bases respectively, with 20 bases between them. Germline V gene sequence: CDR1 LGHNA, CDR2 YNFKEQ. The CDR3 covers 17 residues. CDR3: CASSHPRRGNTNNEQFF. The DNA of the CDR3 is TGTGCCAGCAGCCATCCAAGGCGGGGTAATACTAACAATGAGCAGTTCTTC.

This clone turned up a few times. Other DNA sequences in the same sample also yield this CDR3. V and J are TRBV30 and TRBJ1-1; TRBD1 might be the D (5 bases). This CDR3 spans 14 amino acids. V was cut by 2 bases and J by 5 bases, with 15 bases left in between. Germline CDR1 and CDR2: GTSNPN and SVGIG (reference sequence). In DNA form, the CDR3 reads TGTGCCTGGAGTTCATGGGGGGTGGGGACTGAAGCTTTCTTT. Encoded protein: CAWSSWGVGTEAFF. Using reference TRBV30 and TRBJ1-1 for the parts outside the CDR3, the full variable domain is SQTIHQWPATLVQPVGSPLSLECTVEGTSNPNLYWYRQAAGRGLQLLFYSVGIGQISSEVPQNLSASRPQDRQFILSSKKLLLSDSGFYLCAWSSWGVGTEAFFGQGTRLTVV.

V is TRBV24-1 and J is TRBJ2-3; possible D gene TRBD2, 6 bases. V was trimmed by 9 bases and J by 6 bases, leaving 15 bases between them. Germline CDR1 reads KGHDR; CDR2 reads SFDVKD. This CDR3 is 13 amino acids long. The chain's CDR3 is CATSRAGTDTQYF. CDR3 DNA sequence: TGTGCCACCTCCAGGGCGGGGACGGATACGCAGTATTTT.

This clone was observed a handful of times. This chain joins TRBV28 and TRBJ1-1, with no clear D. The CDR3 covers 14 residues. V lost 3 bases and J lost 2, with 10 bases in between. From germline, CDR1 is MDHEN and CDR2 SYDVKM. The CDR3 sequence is CASSLSPGNTEAFF. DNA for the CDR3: TGTGCCAGCAGTTTGTCTCCGGGTAACACTGAAGCTTTCTTT.

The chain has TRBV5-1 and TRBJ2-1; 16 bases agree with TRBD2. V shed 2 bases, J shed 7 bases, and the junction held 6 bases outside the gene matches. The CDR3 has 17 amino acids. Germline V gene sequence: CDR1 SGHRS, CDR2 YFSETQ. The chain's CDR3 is CASSFPPGLAGGNEQFF. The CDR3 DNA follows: TGCGCCAGCAGCTTCCCCCCGGGACTAGCGGGGGGGAATGAGCAGTTCTTC.

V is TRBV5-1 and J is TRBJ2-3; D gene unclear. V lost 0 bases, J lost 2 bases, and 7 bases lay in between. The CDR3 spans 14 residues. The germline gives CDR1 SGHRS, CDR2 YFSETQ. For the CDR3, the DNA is TGCGCCAGCAGCTTGGGACTCTACACAGATACGCAGTATTTT. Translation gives CASSLGLYTDTQYF.

In DNA form, the CDR3 reads TGTGCCAGCAGTCCGACAGGGCCTAACTATGGCTACACCTTC. Protein sequence: CASSPTGPNYGYTF. The V call is TRBV14, the J call TRBJ1-2; 7 bases match TRBD1. The trim removed 6 bases at V and 0 bases at J, leaving 4 bases unmatched. This CDR3 is 14 amino acids long. Germline CDR1 is SGHDN and CDR2 is FVKESK.

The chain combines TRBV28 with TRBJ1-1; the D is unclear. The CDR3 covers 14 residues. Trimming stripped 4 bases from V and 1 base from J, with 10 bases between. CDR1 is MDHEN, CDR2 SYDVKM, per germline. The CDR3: CASSSGRWNTEAFF. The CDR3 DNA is TGTGCCAGCAGTTCTGGTCGGTGGAACACTGAAGCTTTCTTT.

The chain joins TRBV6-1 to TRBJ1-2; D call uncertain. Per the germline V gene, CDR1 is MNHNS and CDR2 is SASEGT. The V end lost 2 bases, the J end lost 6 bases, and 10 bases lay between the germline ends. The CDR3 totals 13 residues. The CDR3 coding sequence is TGTGCCAGCAGTGAAAATAGCGGCGATGGCTACACCTTC. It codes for CASSENSGDGYTF.

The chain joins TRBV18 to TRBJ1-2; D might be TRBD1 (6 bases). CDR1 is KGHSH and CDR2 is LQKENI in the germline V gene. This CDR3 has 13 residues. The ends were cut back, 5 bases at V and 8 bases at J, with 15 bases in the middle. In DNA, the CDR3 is TGTGCCAGCTCAACAGGGAGATACGAAGGCTACACCTTC. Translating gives CASSTGRYEGYTF.

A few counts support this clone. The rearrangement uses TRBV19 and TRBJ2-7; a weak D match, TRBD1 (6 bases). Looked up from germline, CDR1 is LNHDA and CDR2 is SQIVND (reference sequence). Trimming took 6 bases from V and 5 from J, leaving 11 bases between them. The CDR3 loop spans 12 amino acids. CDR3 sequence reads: CASRSYRDEQYF. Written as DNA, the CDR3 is TGTGCCAGTAGGTCCTACAGGGACGAGCAGTACTTC.

The CDR3 nucleotides are TGTGCCAGCTCACCATTCGGACAGAACTATGGCTACACCTTC. Its protein product is CASSPFGQNYGYTF. The chain couples TRBV18 to TRBJ1-2; tentative D call: TRBD1 (6 bases). Germline values: CDR1 KGHSH, CDR2 LQKENI. CDR3 length: 14 residues. Trimming cost V 2 bases and J 2 bases, with 9 bases left between them.

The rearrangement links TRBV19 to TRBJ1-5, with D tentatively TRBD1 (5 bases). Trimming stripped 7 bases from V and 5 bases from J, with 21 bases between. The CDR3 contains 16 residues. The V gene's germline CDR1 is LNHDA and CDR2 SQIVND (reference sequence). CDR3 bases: TGTGCCAGTACCAGAGGGGAGGGGCGTCGGTATCAGCCCCAGCATTTT. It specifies CASTRGEGRRYQPQHF.

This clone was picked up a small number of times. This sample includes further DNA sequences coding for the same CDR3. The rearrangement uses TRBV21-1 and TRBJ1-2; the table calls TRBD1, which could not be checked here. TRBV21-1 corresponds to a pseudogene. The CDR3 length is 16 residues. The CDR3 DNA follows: TGTGCCAGCCGCTCAGGACAGCAAACAGTCGGCTATGGCTACACCTTC. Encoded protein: CASRSGQQTVGYGYTF.

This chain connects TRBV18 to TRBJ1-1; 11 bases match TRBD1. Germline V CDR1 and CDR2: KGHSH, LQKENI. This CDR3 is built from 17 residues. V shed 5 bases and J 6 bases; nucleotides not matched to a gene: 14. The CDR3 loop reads CASSADGQGARLAEAFF. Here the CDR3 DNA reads TGTGCCAGCTCAGCAGATGGACAGGGGGCTAGATTAGCTGAAGCTTTCTTT. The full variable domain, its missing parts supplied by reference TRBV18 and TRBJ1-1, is NAGVMQNPRHLVRRRGQEARLRCSPMKGHSHVYWYRQLPEEGLKFMVYLQKENIIDESGMPKERFSAEFPKEGPSILRIQQVVRGDSAAYFCASSADGQGARLAEAFFGQGTRLTVV.

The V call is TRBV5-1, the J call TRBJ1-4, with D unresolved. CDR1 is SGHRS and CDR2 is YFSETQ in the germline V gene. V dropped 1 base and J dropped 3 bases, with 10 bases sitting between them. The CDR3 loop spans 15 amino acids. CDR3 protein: CASSLLVGANEKLFF. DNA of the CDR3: TGCGCCAGCAGCTTGCTCGTGGGCGCTAATGAAAAACTGTTTTTT.

The CDR3 protein is CASSLGDSGVKETQYF. The CDR3 coding sequence is TGCGCCAGCAGCTTGGGGGATAGCGGGGTAAAAGAGACCCAGTACTTC. The chain has TRBV5-1 and TRBJ2-5, with 8 bases identical to TRBD2. This CDR3 spans 16 amino acids. V dropped 0 bases and J dropped 3; count of bases not matched to a gene: 7. Germline V gene sequence: CDR1 SGHRS, CDR2 YFSETQ.

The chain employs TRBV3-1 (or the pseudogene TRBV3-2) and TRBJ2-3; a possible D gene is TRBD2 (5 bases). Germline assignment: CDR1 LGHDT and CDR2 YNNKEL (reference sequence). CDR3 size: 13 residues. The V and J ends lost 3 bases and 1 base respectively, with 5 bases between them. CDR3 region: CASSQGGTDTQYF. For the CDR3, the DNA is TGTGCCAGCAGCCAGGGAGGCACAGATACGCAGTATTTT.

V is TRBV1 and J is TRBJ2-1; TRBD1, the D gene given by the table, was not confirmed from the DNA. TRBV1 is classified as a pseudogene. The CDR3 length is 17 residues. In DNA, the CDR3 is TGCACCAGCAGCCAAGTATCAGGCCCCATTTCGAACAATGAGCAGTTCTTC. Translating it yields CTSSQVSGPISNNEQFF.

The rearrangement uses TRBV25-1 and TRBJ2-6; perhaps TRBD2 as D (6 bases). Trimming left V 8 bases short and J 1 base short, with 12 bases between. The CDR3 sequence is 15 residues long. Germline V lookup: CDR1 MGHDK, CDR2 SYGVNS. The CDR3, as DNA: TGTGCCAGCCCCCTGGGAGGTTCTGGGGCCAACGTCCTGACTTTC. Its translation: CASPLGGSGANVLTF.

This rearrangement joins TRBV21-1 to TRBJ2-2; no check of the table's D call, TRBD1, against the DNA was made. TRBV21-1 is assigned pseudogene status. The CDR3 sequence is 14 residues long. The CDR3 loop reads CASSGHLNTGELFF. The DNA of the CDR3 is TGTGCCAGCTCTGGACACCTTAACACCGGGGAGCTGTTTTTT.

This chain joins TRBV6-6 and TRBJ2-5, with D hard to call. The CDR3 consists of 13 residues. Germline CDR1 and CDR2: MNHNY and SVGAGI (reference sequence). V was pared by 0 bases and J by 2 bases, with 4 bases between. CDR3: CASSYSRQETQYF. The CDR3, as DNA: TGTGCCAGCAGTTACTCGAGGCAAGAGACCCAGTACTTC.

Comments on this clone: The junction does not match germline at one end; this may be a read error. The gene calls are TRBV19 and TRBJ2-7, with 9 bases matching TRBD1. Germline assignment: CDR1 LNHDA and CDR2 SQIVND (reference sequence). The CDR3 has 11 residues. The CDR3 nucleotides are TGTGCCAGTAGTGGGGGACAGGGTGTGGTCTTC. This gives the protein CASSGGQGVVF.